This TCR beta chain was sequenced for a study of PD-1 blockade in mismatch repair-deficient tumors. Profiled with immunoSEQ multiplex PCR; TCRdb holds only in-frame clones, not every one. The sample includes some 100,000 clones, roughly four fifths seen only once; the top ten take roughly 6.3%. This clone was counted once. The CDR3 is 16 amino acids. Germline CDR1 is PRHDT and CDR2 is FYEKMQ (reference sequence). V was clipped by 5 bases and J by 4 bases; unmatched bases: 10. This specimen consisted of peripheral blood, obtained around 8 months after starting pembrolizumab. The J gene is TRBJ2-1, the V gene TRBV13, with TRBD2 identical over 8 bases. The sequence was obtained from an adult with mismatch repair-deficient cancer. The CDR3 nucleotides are TGTGCCAGCAGCGATAGGGCGGGAGGCCAGTACAATGAGCAGTTCTTC. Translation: CASSDRAGGQYNEQFF.